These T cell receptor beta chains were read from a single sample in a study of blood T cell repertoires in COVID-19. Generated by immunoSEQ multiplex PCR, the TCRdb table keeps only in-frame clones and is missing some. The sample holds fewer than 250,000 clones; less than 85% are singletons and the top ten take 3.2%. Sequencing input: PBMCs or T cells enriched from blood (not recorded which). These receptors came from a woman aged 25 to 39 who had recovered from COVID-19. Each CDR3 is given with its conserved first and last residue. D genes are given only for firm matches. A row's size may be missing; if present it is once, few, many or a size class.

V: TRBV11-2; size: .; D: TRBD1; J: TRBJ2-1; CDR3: CASSINRGEQFF; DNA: TGTGCCAGCAGCATTAACAGGGGGGAGCAGTTCTTC
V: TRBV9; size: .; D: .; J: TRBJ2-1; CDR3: CASSVGVSLYEQFF; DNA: TGTGCCAGCAGCGTAGGAGTCTCTCTCTATGAGCAGTTCTTC
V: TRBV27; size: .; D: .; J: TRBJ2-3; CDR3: CASSPRLYTDTQYF; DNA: TGTGCCAGCAGTCCTCGGTTATACACAGATACGCAGTATTTT
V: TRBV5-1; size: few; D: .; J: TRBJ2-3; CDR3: CASSPGLSPDTQYF; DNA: TGCGCCAGCAGCCCGGGACTTTCCCCAGATACGCAGTATTTT
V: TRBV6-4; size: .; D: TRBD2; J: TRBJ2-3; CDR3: CASSPLAASTDTQYF; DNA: TGTGCCAGCAGTCCCCTAGCGGCCAGCACAGATACGCAGTATTTT
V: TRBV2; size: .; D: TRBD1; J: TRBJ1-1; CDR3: CASAYRGRTEAFF; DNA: TGTGCCAGCGCTTACAGGGGGCGAACTGAAGCTTTCTTT
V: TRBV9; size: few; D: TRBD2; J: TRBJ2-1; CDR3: CASSQLAGGPDEQFF; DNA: TGTGCCAGCAGCCAACTAGCGGGAGGGCCGGATGAGCAGTTCTTC
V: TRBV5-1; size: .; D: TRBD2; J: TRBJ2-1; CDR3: CASSLWSGSNEQFF; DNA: TGCGCCAGCAGCTTGTGGAGCGGGAGCAATGAGCAGTTCTTC
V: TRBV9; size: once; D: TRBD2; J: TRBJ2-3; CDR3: CASSPSASGVTDTQYF; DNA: TGTGCCAGCAGCCCCTCCGCTAGCGGGGTAACAGATACGCAGTATTTT
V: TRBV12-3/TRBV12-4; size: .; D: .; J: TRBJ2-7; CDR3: CASSLYRANEQYF; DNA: TGTGCCAGCAGTTTATACAGGGCCAACGAGCAGTACTTC
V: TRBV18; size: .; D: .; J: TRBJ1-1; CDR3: CASSPTVIAEAFF; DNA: TGTGCCAGCTCACCAACAGTTATCGCTGAAGCTTTCTTT
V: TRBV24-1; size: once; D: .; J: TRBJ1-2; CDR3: CATSDVGHSYGYTF; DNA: TGTGCCACCAGTGATGTTGGCCACAGTTATGGCTACACCTTC
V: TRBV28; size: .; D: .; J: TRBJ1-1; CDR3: CASIRGNTEAFF; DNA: TGTGCCAGCATCCGGGGGAACACTGAAGCTTTCTTT
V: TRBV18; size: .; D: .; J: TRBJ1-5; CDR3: CASSPGGPQHF; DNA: TGTGCCAGCTCACCGGGGGGGCCCCAGCATTTT
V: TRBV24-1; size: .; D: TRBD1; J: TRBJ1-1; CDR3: CATNFGGDRETKNTEAFF; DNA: TGTGCCACCAATTTCGGGGGAGACAGGGAGACGAAGAACACTGAAGCTTTCTTT
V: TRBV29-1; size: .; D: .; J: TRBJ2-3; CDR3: CSVPATGISTDTQYF; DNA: TGCAGCGTTCCCGCGACCGGGATTAGCACAGATACGCAGTATTTT
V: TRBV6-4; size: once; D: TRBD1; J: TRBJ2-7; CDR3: CASSDRGRYEQYF; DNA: TGTGCCAGCAGCGACAGGGGGCGCTACGAGCAGTACTTC
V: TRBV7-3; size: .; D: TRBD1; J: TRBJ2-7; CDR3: CASSYGTGGSYEQYF; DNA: TGTGCCAGCAGTTACGGGACAGGGGGCTCCTACGAGCAGTACTTC
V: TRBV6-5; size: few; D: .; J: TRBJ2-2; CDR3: CASLVSGELFF; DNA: TGTGCCAGCCTTGTATCCGGGGAGCTGTTTTTT
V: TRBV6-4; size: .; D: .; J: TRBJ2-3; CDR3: CASSDSPTAQDTDTQYF; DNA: TGTGCCAGCAGTGACTCGCCAACAGCTCAGGACACAGATACGCAGTATTTT
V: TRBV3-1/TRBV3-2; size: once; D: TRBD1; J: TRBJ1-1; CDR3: CASRQGNTEAFF; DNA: TGTGCCAGCCGACAGGGGAACACTGAAGCTTTCTTT
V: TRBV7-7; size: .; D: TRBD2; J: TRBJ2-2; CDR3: CASSLAGGLASGELFF; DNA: TGTGCTAGCAGCTTAGCGGGCGGACTAGCGTCCGGGGAGCTGTTTTTT